This passage covers 7 T cell receptor beta chains from one sample sequenced in a study of T cell changes during pregnancy in multiple sclerosis. Method: immunoSEQ multiplex PCR; TCRdb's copy keeps in-frame clones and lacks some. Of roughly 40,000 clones detected, 91% appear once; the ten largest clones hold 0.5%. The source material was CD4+ T cells from peripheral blood mononuclear cells, sampled in the second trimester of pregnancy. The receptors derive from a female donor in good health, enrolled as a control in a pregnancy study.

J is TRBJ2-5 and V is TRBV5-6; 8 nucleotides match TRBD1. Germline lookup yields CDR1 SGHDT and CDR2 YYEEEE. The CDR3 has 16 amino acids. J gave up 5 bases and V 4 bases, and 13 bases lay outside the gene matches. This CDR3 reads CASSPGGRGRLETQYF. The CDR3 coding sequence is TGTGCCAGCAGCCCCGGGGGCAGGGGGCGGTTGGAGACCCAGTACTTC.

This sequence joins TRBV2 and TRBJ1-2; no definite D call. V was cut by 4 bases and J by 3 bases, with 12 bases left in between. The CDR3 sequence is 14 residues long. CDR1 is SNHLY and CDR2 is FYNNEI in the germline V gene. The CDR3 nucleotides read TGTGCCAGCAGTGTTTCGGGGTCTGACTATGGCTACACCTTC. Translation: CASSVSGSDYGYTF.

This chain links TRBV10-3 with TRBJ2-3, with a tentative D call TRBD2 (5 bases). This CDR3 has 14 residues. Germline V gene lookup returns CDR1 ENHRY and CDR2 SYGVKD. Trimming shortened V by 3 bases and J by 10 bases, and 17 bases separated the two germline ends. The CDR3 loop reads CAISEADPGQSQYF. CDR3 nucleotide sequence: TGTGCCATCAGTGAAGCGGATCCGGGCCAATCGCAGTATTTT.

The gene calls are TRBV6-6 and TRBJ2-7; D is unclear. Trimming shortened V by 6 bases and J by 0 bases, and 12 bases separated the two germline ends. The CDR3 loop spans 14 amino acids. CDR1 and CDR2 (germline): MNHNY, SVGAGI (reference sequence). This chain's CDR3 is CASSHMESSYEQYF. CDR3 in DNA: TGTGCCAGCAGCCACATGGAGAGCTCCTACGAGCAGTACTTC.

The chain couples TRBV7-2 to TRBJ2-7, with TRBD2 matching over 12 bases. CDR1 is SGHTA and CDR2 is FQGNSA in the germline V gene. V shed 5 bases, J shed 6 bases, and the junction held 8 bases outside the gene matches. This CDR3 is 15 amino acids long. This chain's CDR3 is CASSLLAGGGSEQYF. CDR3 in DNA: TGTGCCAGCAGCCTCCTAGCGGGAGGGGGGTCCGAGCAGTACTTC.

This chain joins TRBV9 and TRBJ2-7, with a tentative D call TRBD1 (6 bases). The V gene's germline CDR1 is SGDLS and CDR2 YYNGEE. V shed 4 bases and J shed 6 bases, with 17 bases lying between them. CDR3 length: 14 amino acids. CDR3 amino acids: CASSPRQVWTEQYF. The CDR3 nucleotides are TGTGCCAGCAGCCCGCGACAGGTTTGGACCGAGCAGTACTTC.

The chain carries TRBV18 and TRBJ1-2; D is unresolved. The V and J ends lost 2 bases and 2 bases respectively, with 6 bases between them. Germline values: CDR1 KGHSH, CDR2 LQKENI. The CDR3 totals 13 residues. The CDR3 nucleotides read TGTGCCAGCTCACCAGGGGAGAACTATGGCTACACCTTC. Translation gives CASSPGENYGYTF.